The rows below give T cell receptor beta chains drawn from one sample of a study of cytotoxic CD8 clonotypes in ibrutinib-treated CLL. Only in-frame clones appear in the TCRdb table, and some are missing; sequencing was by immunoSEQ multiplex PCR. The top ten clones hold approximately 5% of a sample with over 65,000 clones, roughly 77% of them seen once. Sequencing used PBMCs, obtained after 12 months of ibrutinib treatment. These receptor sequences come from a human donor with chronic lymphocytic leukemia. CDR3s include the opening cysteine and the closing phenylalanine or tryptophan.

j_call v_call cdr3_aa
TRBJ2-7 TRBV7-8 CASSQRRDYEQYF
TRBJ1-4 TRBV2 CASRQQATNEKLFF
TRBJ1-6 TRBV30 CAWTQGGDSPLHF
TRBJ2-5 TRBV5-1 CASRFLGGRQETQYF
TRBJ1-4 TRBV10-3 CATRRDRHNEKLFF
TRBJ2-1 TRBV28 CASSSPGLAGGRNEQFF
TRBJ2-6 TRBV7-3 CASSPHSGSGANVLTF
TRBJ2-2 TRBV5-6 CASSLVGQTNTGELFF
TRBJ1-5 TRBV7-9 CASSLTENSNQPQHF
TRBJ2-7 TRBV4-2 CASSQPGGGTYEQYF
TRBJ1-1 TRBV11-2 CASSLARGHEAFF
TRBJ2-7 TRBV19 CASRDRGAYEQYF
TRBJ2-3 TRBV7-3 CASSRASTDTQYF
TRBJ2-5 TRBV11-3 CASSLGPPGTQETQYF
TRBJ2-5 TRBV5-1 CASSTQGGETQYF
TRBJ1-2 TRBV28 CASSPGDRANYGYTF
TRBJ2-3 TRBV5-4 CASSWGRRGDTQYF
TRBJ1-2 TRBV27 CASSLRYRANYGYTF
TRBJ2-5 TRBV11-3 CASSPGGVPETQYF
TRBJ2-4 TRBV30 CAWSVRGLTVAKNIQYF
TRBJ1-5 TRBV28 CASSSGRPQHF
TRBJ1-2 TRBV28 CASRVGSLGYGYTF
TRBJ2-7 TRBV5-4 CASSLGRDEQYF
TRBJ1-2 TRBV29-1 CSVGPRFDGYTF
TRBJ2-4 TRBV25-1 CASSQGVGTASF
TRBJ1-2 TRBV5-1 CASSPDPGDYGYTF